This TCR beta chain derives from a study of human T cells and chemical hapten exposure (dated by TCRdb to the early 2020s). Regarding the study in general: Libraries were pooled for sequencing, and variation in per-sample TCR yields was attributed mainly to small differences in library volumes within the pool. This study followed changes in the peripheral blood TCR repertoire in vivo during primary and secondary sensitization of alopecia patients to the hapten diphenylcyclopropenone (DPC). For every blood RNA sample, sequencing covered both the TCR alpha and TCR beta chains.

V sheds 0 bases and J sheds 1 base, leaving 7 bases between their ends. Taken from the germline V gene, the CDR1 and CDR2 loops are SGDLS and YYNGEE. Inclusive of the bounding cysteine and phenylalanine, the CDR3 is 14 residues long. The sequence is cut down to CDR3 DNA, 42 bases in frame from base 1. Note on this clonotype: Its cognate antigen has yet to be identified. No base qualities exist here, and no much larger clone lies one base off it.

The paper's findings and limits, for the study overall: DPC sensitization did not change the number of TCRs with a frequency above 1 in 1000, and there was no evidence of changes in global repertoire structure. After repeated subsampling, the strength of the expansion versus patch-test correlation and the threshold at which it became significant changed.

Unfractionated whole blood was collected in Tempus Blood RNA tubes, and total RNA was extracted from that blood. As TCR sequencing controls, four or five healthy volunteers were used, with blood taken at day 0, 2 weeks and 6 weeks. Libraries came from 5' RACE. Sequencing was performed on an Illumina MiSeq. Library preparation attached unique molecular identifiers to individual cDNA molecules for quantitative, reproducible TCR counting. The source study handled its data this way. Samples had a median of roughly 87,000 TCRs, with a range from about 23,224 to 690,600. The Decombinator software suite was used to annotate V, J and CDR3 in the TCR reads. Every sample was subsampled to the same number of TCRs (28,000) for the PS versus PT1 abundance plots. TCRs were defined as expanded if absent before sensitization and observed at least eight times at the 2-week time point. TCRdb cleaned the public reads at Q25 with fastp, built clones with MiXCR and kept in-frame beta chains. Rows with one shared CDR3 protein collapse into an entry with the most common genes and DNA. The authors' filters were not applied to this entry. In this sample the table shows under 150,000 distinct CDR3 sequences, roughly a fifth of which occur a single time. The top ten clonotypes cover around 2.8% of the sample.

This clonotype was obtained from a human donor in good health. The chain uses TRBV9 and TRBJ1-1, with no reliable assignment of the D segment. At the DNA level, the sequence is TGTGCCAGCAGCGTAGGGGTACAGAACACTGAAGCTTTCTTT. Its product reads: CASSVGVQNTEAFF.